This TCR beta chain derives from a study of T-cell memory formation after mild COVID-19. Turning to the study itself: Largely donor-specific sequence clusters came from two donors. Notes on the study in general: Clones contracting over day 15 to 85 were CD4/CD8 balanced, with later expanders leaning CD4+. Pre-infection memory held some responding clones, suggesting pre-existing cross-reactive T cells responded.

This clonotype was counted a few times. Its antigen is not identified. With constant-segment primers, 5'RACE yielded cDNA libraries of TCR alpha and TCR beta that carried sample barcodes and UMIs. TCRdb processed the 5' RACE reads anew with MiXCR; each CDR3 protein has one entry. The table shows 350,000 to 500,000 distinct CDR3 sequences, with less than 25% occurring only once. Source material: PBMCs or a T cell subset sorted from them (not recorded which). This receptor was obtained from an adult woman who had mild COVID-19 (a few samples of this study predate the infection). Cell type and time point are not known.

This CDR3 is CASSLGQGRSYGYTF. The CDR3 DNA is TGTGCCAGCAGCTTGGGACAGGGGAGGTCCTATGGCTACACCTTC. The rearrangement uses TRBV5-8 and TRBJ1-2, with 8 bases identical to TRBD1. V dropped 0 bases and J dropped 4; count of bases not matched to a gene: 5. Germline V gene sequence: CDR1 SGHTS, CDR2 YDEGEE. This CDR3 has 15 amino acids.